This T cell receptor (beta chain) came from a study of vaccination and CD4 T cells after COVID-19. Sequencing of cultured CD4+ T cell DNA used the Oncomine TCR Beta short-read assay. TCRdb called the PCR reads again in MiXCR, with one record for every CDR3 protein. The sample yields 7,000 to 10,000 distinct CDR3 sequences, around 64% seen once. As for treatment: roughly 11-day PBMC culture with coronavirus spike peptide pools or control peptides (ViraFEST assay). Germline CDR1 reads SGHTA; CDR2 reads FQGNSA. Trimming at V came to 1 base and at J to 4 bases, leaving 3 bases not matched to a gene. This CDR3 has 15 amino acids. Points on this clonotype: Its antigen is unknown.

The chain recombines TRBV7-2 with TRBJ2-5, with 10 nucleotides matching TRBD1. This receptor was identified in a human donor who had recovered from COVID-19. Input material: CD4+ T cells from blood, cultured in vitro. This chain's CDR3 is CASSLVRTGGETQYF. DNA of the CDR3: TGTGCCAGCAGCTTAGTCAGGACAGGGGGAGAGACCCAGTACTTC.